This T cell receptor (beta chain) is from a study of blood T cell repertoires in COVID-19. As for the study in general: COVID-19 samples, acute and convalescent, were from the United States, Italy and Spain. Sources were T cells, B-cell-depleted T cells, or PBMCs; the material itself was cDNA or gDNA.

Authors' methods: Amplification of reference gene primers was used by the study to estimate nucleated cell counts. The repertoire was sequenced with immunoSEQ multiplex PCR; TCRdb's copy has only in-frame clones and lacks some. From that table come the V and J calls and clone size; the DNA was used to work out D and trimming. The sample shows 150,000 to 200,000 clones, less than 90% of them seen only once. V lost 5 bases, J lost 3 bases, and 14 bases lay in between. The CDR3 is 14 amino acids. Germline V CDR1 and CDR2: MNHEY, SVGEGT. The gene calls are TRBV6-2 or TRBV6-3 and TRBJ2-7; a weak D match, TRBD1 (6 bases). Sample: peripheral blood. This sequence was found in a man between 65 and 80 years old with active or convalescent COVID-19. CDR3 loop: CASSASDSYYEQYF. The CDR3, as DNA: TGTGCCAGCAGTGCCTCGGACAGTTACTACGAGCAGTACTTC.